A selection of T cell receptor beta chains follows, all from one sample in a study of breast tumors, draining lymph nodes, adjacent tissues. TCRdb analysed the multiplex PCR reads with MiXCR anew, one entry per CDR3 protein. The data contain under 20,000 distinct CDR3 sequences, over 40% of them seen just once; the ten biggest clones take up 15% to 25%. The sample consisted of breast tumor tissue. The receptors were sampled from a female donor with breast cancer. Some clones in this sample may be carry-over from other donors' samples. The conserved cysteine and the conserved F or W are not part of the CDR3 here.

v_call: TRBV3-1
j_call: TRBJ1-1
cdr3_aa: ASSQGNRGTEAF

v_call: TRBV12-3/TRBV12-4
j_call: TRBJ2-1
cdr3_aa: ASSGGLAGDEQF

v_call: TRBV6-1
j_call: TRBJ1-2
cdr3_aa: ASSEGQGFFYGYT

v_call: TRBV7-2
j_call: TRBJ2-7
cdr3_aa: ASSPYERPSYEQY

v_call: TRBV20-1
j_call: TRBJ2-5
cdr3_aa: SARVRETQY

v_call: TRBV20-1
j_call: TRBJ2-3
cdr3_aa: SVKVQPVGDTQY

v_call: TRBV19
j_call: TRBJ2-3
cdr3_aa: ASRSLRPSGGSDTQY

v_call: TRBV5-1
j_call: TRBJ1-3
cdr3_aa: ASSLRGDRGNTIY

v_call: TRBV7-8
j_call: TRBJ2-7
cdr3_aa: ASSLGTGEQY

v_call: TRBV5-1
j_call: TRBJ2-2
cdr3_aa: ASSLGRAGATGELF

v_call: TRBV12-3/TRBV12-4
j_call: TRBJ2-7
cdr3_aa: ASSLTRAREQY

v_call: TRBV5-6
j_call: TRBJ1-6
cdr3_aa: ASSLMGKYNSPLH

v_call: TRBV12-3/TRBV12-4
j_call: TRBJ2-1
cdr3_aa: ASTPAQGTYNEQF

v_call: TRBV2
j_call: TRBJ2-1
cdr3_aa: ASSPTRGDEQF

v_call: TRBV15
j_call: TRBJ2-7
cdr3_aa: ATSSLGGSYEQY

v_call: TRBV6-5
j_call: TRBJ2-7
cdr3_aa: ASSPDRGHEQY

v_call: TRBV7-8
j_call: TRBJ1-4
cdr3_aa: ASSFPNEKLF

v_call: TRBV24-1
j_call: TRBJ1-2
cdr3_aa: ATSDFGQGEGRGGYT

v_call: TRBV12-3/TRBV12-4
j_call: TRBJ1-5
cdr3_aa: ASSYTGKASGNQPQH

v_call: TRBV5-1
j_call: TRBJ1-5
cdr3_aa: ASSLGTVDQPQH

v_call: TRBV6-6
j_call: TRBJ2-3
cdr3_aa: ASSYGTSGPTDTQY

v_call: TRBV19
j_call: TRBJ2-5
cdr3_aa: ASSPLGLQETQY

v_call: TRBV20-1
j_call: TRBJ2-2
cdr3_aa: SARVTGSNTGELF

v_call: TRBV27
j_call: TRBJ2-1
cdr3_aa: ASSTSSGKSYNEQF

v_call: TRBV10-3
j_call: TRBJ1-5
cdr3_aa: AINPGNSNQPQH

v_call: TRBV29-1
j_call: TRBJ1-2
cdr3_aa: SEVVTAYYGYT

v_call: TRBV19
j_call: TRBJ1-2
cdr3_aa: ASTPGQGILNYGYT

v_call: TRBV7-3
j_call: TRBJ2-1
cdr3_aa: ASGIAGARNEQF

v_call: TRBV7-2
j_call: TRBJ1-5
cdr3_aa: ASSLRGRQGGNQPQH